The clone carrying this TCR beta chain came up many times. Its antigen is not known. For TCR beta, libraries came from iRepertoire HTBI primers and Arm-PCR of CDR3 regions. Using its own MiXCR run on the multiplex PCR reads, TCRdb lists one record per CDR3 protein. The sample includes some 240,000 distinct CDR3 sequences, roughly 19% of them seen just once. The data were taken from a study of regulatory T cells in long-lasting Graves disease. Study context: Antithyroid drugs had been taken under 3 months by newly diagnosed Graves' patients. General study findings and limits: Persistent disease was characterized by preferential usage of TRBV28, TRBJ1-2 and TRBJ2-5.

This sample's time point: newly diagnosed GD, antithyroid drugs for less than 3 months. PBMC RNA was the source of the TCR library. The CDR3 has 18 amino acids. Germline assignment: CDR1 SGHVS and CDR2 FQNEAQ. V lost 5 bases and J 6 bases, leaving 28 bases between the germline ends. The sample was also reused in another study, on T cells in Graves' hyperthyroidism and ophthalmopathy.

The sample here was peripheral blood mononuclear cells (PBMCs), taken at new diagnosis, from a patient treated with antithyroid drugs. The rearrangement uses TRBV7-8 and TRBJ1-2, with D perhaps TRBD1 (6 bases). The origin of this receptor is a woman in her twenties or thirties with Graves disease. The chain's CDR3 is CASSQKRAWGTGKDGYTF. DNA of the CDR3: TGTGCCAGCAGCCAAAAGCGGGCGTGGGGAACAGGGAAAGATGGCTACACCTTC.